This T cell receptor beta chain derives from a study of blood T cell repertoires in COVID-19. For the study at large: Specimens from acute and convalescent COVID-19 originated in the United States, Italy and Spain.

How the authors handled the data: Reference gene primer amplification gave estimated nucleated cell counts. Using immunoSEQ multiplex PCR, the repertoire was profiled, and TCRdb retains in-frame clones only, with some absent. That table supplies the V and J calls and clone size; D and trimming were determined from the DNA. This sample has 250,000 or so clones; about 85% occur once, and the top ten carry 3% to 3.5%. Input material: peripheral blood. The clonotype was recovered from a young man with active or convalescent COVID-19.

The CDR3 reads CASSLWKEEGQFHYEQYF. The CDR3 nucleotides are TGTGCCAGCAGTTTATGGAAAGAGGAGGGACAGTTTCACTACGAGCAGTACTTC. The rearrangement links TRBV28 to TRBJ2-7; TRBD1 is a possible D gene (7 bases). This CDR3 has 18 residues. Trimming took 0 bases from V and 3 from J, leaving 21 bases between them. Germline loops: CDR1 MDHEN, CDR2 SYDVKM.